This T cell receptor (beta chain) derives from a study of blood T cell repertoires in COVID-19. The V end was cut by 10 bases, the J end by 2 bases, with 13 bases between. There are 13 residues in the CDR3. Germline-derived CDR1 and CDR2 are LNHDA and SQIVND (reference sequence). Some clones are missing from TCRdb's copy, which holds only in-frame ones; the method was immunoSEQ multiplex PCR. The sample shows about 240,000 clones, 75% to 85% of them seen only once. What was sequenced was peripheral blood. The source is a woman in her 70s with acute or convalescent COVID-19. The chain links TRBV19 to TRBJ2-3; D not resolved. This CDR3 is CATEPLATDTQYF. The CDR3 nucleotides read TGTGCCACCGAGCCCTTAGCCACAGATACGCAGTATTTT.